This record concerns one T cell receptor (beta chain) sequence. The antigen this receptor binds is unknown. Base qualities were left out, and no much larger clone turns up one base away. The data were obtained in a study of blood T cells in healthy people across ages (dated by TCRdb to between 2015 and 2017). Regarding the study in general: In model experiments, template switching captured roughly one uniquely barcoded TCR beta cDNA molecule for every two T cells. The study measured age-related changes in TCR beta repertoire diversity using deep sequencing normalized with unique cDNA molecular identifiers. The donors were divided into four age groups: young (average approximately 16 years), middle-aged (approximately 39), aged (approximately 62) and long-lived (approximately 74). To avoid experimental bias, donors of different ages were distributed randomly across sequencing lanes. Two additional independent replicas of 1 million unique cDNA reads from the same blood draw were analyzed for two donors (one aged 18 to 30 and one aged 80 or older).

The 35 to 40 donors, aged about 6 to 100 years, were systemically healthy Caucasian individuals from Russia. Ten milliliters of peripheral blood were drawn from each donor into EDTA-treated Vacutainer tubes. Ficoll-Paque density-gradient centrifugation was used to isolate PBMCs, with at least 7 million per sample. Trizol reagent was used to extract total RNA from the PBMCs, yielding at least 5 micrograms per sample. For every donor, an aliquot of PBMCs went through flow cytometry to measure the percentages of naive CD45RAhigh/CD27high T cells. Broader findings and caveats from the paper: Donor CMV infection status was unknown, potentially confounding age-related changes in expanded clonotypes. As age increased, observed TCR beta diversity per million T cells dropped in a roughly linear way, and a significant reduction was already evident by age 40. Total diversity estimates from one million sequenced T cells were considered lower bounds and underestimates. Bulk unsorted PBMC profiling prevented conclusive comparison of naive and antigen-experienced compartments. Compared with the aged group, the long-lived group had more naive CD4+ T cells, fewer expanded clones and increased TCR diversity, suggesting age selection. The percentage of naive T cells measured by flow cytometry correlated strongly with observed TCR beta diversity.

There are 13 amino acids in the CDR3, from cysteine to phenylalanine inclusive. Just the 39-base CDR3 DNA is kept, in frame starting at base 1. The CDR1 and CDR2 encoded by the germline V gene are SGHTA and FQGTGA. Trimming at the junction amounts to 2 bases on V and 9 bases on J, and the germline ends lie 11 bases apart. The library relied on 5' RACE. Sequenced using an Illumina HiSeq 2500. The second PCR ran for roughly 7 to 12 cycles and used a J-beta primer mix along with a sample-barcoded 5' primer. A unique molecular identifier was introduced onto each TCR beta cDNA molecule by a template-switch 5' adaptor carrying 12 random nucleotides. Each sample yielded at least 2.5 million CDR3-containing paired-end reads. All of the RNA was converted into first-strand cDNA using the Mint cDNA synthesis kit, with a TRBC-specific oligonucleotide serving as the primer. All cDNA was treated with uracil-DNA glycosylase and then went through a first 18-cycle PCR with the universal primers M1SS and BC2_uni_R. The authors' pipeline ran thus. Normalization of each sample was performed by random selection of 1 million high-quality reads, each carrying a distinct molecular identifier. Reads with shared molecular identifiers were discarded instead of being binned into consensus sequences. MiTCR, set to a Q25 quality threshold and the strictest error-elimination algorithm, was used for CDR3 identification, clonotype clustering and error correction. A nonparametric unseen species model with Euler transformation was used to estimate a lower bound on total TCR beta diversity. The public reads were run again by TCRdb, first through fastp at Q25 and then through MiXCR, and only productive beta chains were kept. Entries that share a CDR3 protein sequence are merged under the most common genes and DNA. Clone size and V and J calls follow TCRdb, not the original study. The sample table records some 1.5 million distinct CDR3 sequences; approximately 39% of these occur just once. The ten largest clones represent over 3.5% of the sample.

This sequence was found in a woman aged 18-29 years in good health. The source material was blood. This chain is built from TRBV7-3 and TRBJ2-1, with the D gene call left open. The CDR3 loop reads CASSLESESEQFF. The DNA sequence is given as TGTGCCAGCAGCTTAGAATCGGAAAGTGAGCAGTTCTTC.